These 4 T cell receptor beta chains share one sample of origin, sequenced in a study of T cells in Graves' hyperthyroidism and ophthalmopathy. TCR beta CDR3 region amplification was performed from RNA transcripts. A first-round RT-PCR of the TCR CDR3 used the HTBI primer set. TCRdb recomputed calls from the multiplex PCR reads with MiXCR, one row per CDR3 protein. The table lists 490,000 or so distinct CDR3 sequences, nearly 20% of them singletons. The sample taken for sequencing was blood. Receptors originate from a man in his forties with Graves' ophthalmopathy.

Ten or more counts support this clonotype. Here the CDR3 DNA reads TGTGCCAGCAGTTTATCGTCCCTAGCGGGAGGAGGGGAGCTGTTTTTT. This encodes CASSLSSLAGGGELFF. The chain has TRBV28 and TRBJ2-2; TRBD2 matches at 11 bases. This CDR3 has 16 residues. Unmatched junction bases numbered 6, after V lost 1 base and J lost 8 bases. Per germline, CDR1 MDHEN and CDR2 SYDVKM.

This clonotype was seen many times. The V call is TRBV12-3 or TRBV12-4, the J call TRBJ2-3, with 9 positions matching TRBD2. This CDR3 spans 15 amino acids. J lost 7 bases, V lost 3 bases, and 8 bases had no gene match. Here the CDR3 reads CASSFGGGAGNTQYF. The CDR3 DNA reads TGTGCCAGCAGTTTTGGCGGGGGGGCCGGGAATACGCAGTATTTT.

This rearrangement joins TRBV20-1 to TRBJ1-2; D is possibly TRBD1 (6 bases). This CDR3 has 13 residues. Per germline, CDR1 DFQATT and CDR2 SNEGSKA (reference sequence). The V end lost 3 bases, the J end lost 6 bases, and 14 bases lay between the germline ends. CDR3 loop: CSARPQGRHGYTF. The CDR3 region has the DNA TGCAGTGCTAGGCCCCAGGGGCGTCATGGCTACACCTTC.

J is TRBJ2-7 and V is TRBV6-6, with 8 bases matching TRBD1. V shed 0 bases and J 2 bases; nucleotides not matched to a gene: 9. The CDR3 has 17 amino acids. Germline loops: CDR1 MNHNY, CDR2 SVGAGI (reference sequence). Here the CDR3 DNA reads TGTGCCAGCAGTTACTCGATGAGGGACAGGAGAACCTACGAGCAGTACTTC. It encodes CASSYSMRDRRTYEQYF.